The 15 T cell receptor beta chains reported below all come from one sample, sequenced in a study of CXCR3-negative and CXCR3-positive naive CD8 T cells. Their antigens are not known. Study-wide points: Naive CXCR3-positive cells had TRB CDR3s more hydrophobic than those of CXCR3-negative naive cells.

The study made its TRB cDNA libraries by 5' RACE, adding UMI labels. TCRdb reprocessed the 5' RACE reads, with one entry per CDR3 protein and no DNA. The sample totals roughly 99,000 distinct CDR3 sequences. Sequencing input: naive CXCR3+ CD8+ T cells from blood. Subset reported: CD45RO-CCR7+CD27+CD95- naive CD8+ T cells expressing CXCR3 (TNR3+). These receptors were obtained from a human donor in good health. Some clones in this sample may be carry-over from other donors' samples.

The V call is TRBV4-3, the J call TRBJ2-3; without DNA, the TCRdb call of TRBD1 cannot be checked. CDR1 and CDR2 (germline): LGHNA, YSLEER. The CDR3 has 16 residues. CDR3 in amino acids: CASSQDGASSTDTQYF.

V usage is TRBV5-1 and J usage is TRBJ2-1; the TCRdb call, TRBD1, lacks DNA for checking. The CDR3 has 14 residues. Germline V lookup: CDR1 SGHRS, CDR2 YFSETQ. CDR3 region: CASSSGTGGLEQFF.

The V call is TRBV9, the J call TRBJ2-1; the D call of TRBD1 rests on TCRdb alone, since no DNA is present to check it. CDR3 size: 14 residues. Germline V CDR1 and CDR2: SGDLS, YYNGEE. CDR3 sequence reads: CASSEPGGSNEQFF. The full variable domain, completed using reference TRBV9 and TRBJ2-1, is DSGVTQTPKHLITATGQRVTLRCSPRSGDLSVYWYQQSLDQGLQFLIQYYNGEERAKGNILERFSAQQFPDLHSELNLSSLELGDSALYFCASSEPGGSNEQFFGPGTRLTVL.

This chain connects TRBV27 to TRBJ1-1; checking the TCRdb D call of TRBD1 is not possible without DNA. The germline gives CDR1 MNHEY, CDR2 SMNVEV (reference sequence). The CDR3 consists of 14 residues. The CDR3: CASRERGMNTEAFF.

The chain is built from TRBV9 and TRBJ1-2. The CDR3 loop spans 14 amino acids. CDR1 and CDR2 (germline): SGDLS, YYNGEE. The CDR3 is CASSAASYNYGYTF.

CDR3 sequence: CSARVGGWEQYF. The chain links TRBV20-1 to TRBJ2-7; TCRdb's D gene call, TRBD1, goes unchecked for lack of DNA. CDR3 length: 12 residues. From germline, CDR1 is DFQATT and CDR2 SNEGSKA (reference sequence).

Here the CDR3 reads CASSLVPGPGLGSTDTQYF. J is TRBJ2-3 and V is TRBV7-8; TCRdb indicates TRBD2, and absent DNA this call remains unverified. The germline CDR1 and CDR2 sequences are SGHVS and FQNEAQ. This CDR3 has 19 residues.

The chain recombines TRBV6-2 or TRBV6-3 with TRBJ2-1. Germline V gene data show CDR1 as MNHEY and CDR2 as SVGEGT. The CDR3 covers 15 residues. CDR3 sequence: CASSYSDTAYNEQFF.

J is TRBJ2-5 and V is TRBV15; without DNA, the TCRdb call of TRBD1 cannot be checked. Germline V gives CDR1 LNHNV, CDR2 YYDKDF (reference sequence). The CDR3 spans 14 residues. CDR3 amino acids: CATSRDRGAENQYF.

V and J are TRBV7-9 and TRBJ2-7. Germline V lookup: CDR1 SEHNR, CDR2 FQNEAQ (reference sequence). The CDR3 covers 15 residues. CDR3: CASSLVLEASYEQYF.

The J gene is TRBJ1-6, the V gene TRBV20-1; TCRdb's D gene call, TRBD1, goes unchecked for lack of DNA. This CDR3 has 18 residues. The germline V gene encodes CDR1 DFQATT and CDR2 SNEGSKA (reference sequence). The CDR3 loop reads CSARDRDRVTSYNSPLHF.

J is TRBJ1-1 and V is TRBV7-9; TCRdb designates TRBD1, a call that cannot be tested without DNA. Per germline, CDR1 SEHNR and CDR2 FQNEAQ (reference sequence). The CDR3 is 16 residues long. CDR3 sequence reads: CASVAGTVNPNTEAFF.

This chain uses TRBV6-2 or TRBV6-3 with TRBJ2-7; the TCRdb D gene call, TRBD2, has no DNA to confirm it. The length of the CDR3 is 13 residues. Germline V gives CDR1 MNHEY, CDR2 SVGEGT. This CDR3 reads CASSWTSGYEQYF.

The V call is TRBV6-4, the J call TRBJ2-1; TCRdb's D call, TRBD1, is unchecked because there is no DNA. This CDR3 region has 15 residues. Germline V gene data show CDR1 as MRHNA and CDR2 as SNTAGT. The CDR3 reads CASSEASVGVGEQFF.

The chain couples TRBV7-7 to TRBJ2-7; checking the TCRdb D call of TRBD1 is not possible without DNA. The CDR3 totals 14 residues. The V gene's germline CDR1 is SSHAT and CDR2 FNYEAQ (reference sequence). The CDR3 here is CASSATGTPYEQYF.